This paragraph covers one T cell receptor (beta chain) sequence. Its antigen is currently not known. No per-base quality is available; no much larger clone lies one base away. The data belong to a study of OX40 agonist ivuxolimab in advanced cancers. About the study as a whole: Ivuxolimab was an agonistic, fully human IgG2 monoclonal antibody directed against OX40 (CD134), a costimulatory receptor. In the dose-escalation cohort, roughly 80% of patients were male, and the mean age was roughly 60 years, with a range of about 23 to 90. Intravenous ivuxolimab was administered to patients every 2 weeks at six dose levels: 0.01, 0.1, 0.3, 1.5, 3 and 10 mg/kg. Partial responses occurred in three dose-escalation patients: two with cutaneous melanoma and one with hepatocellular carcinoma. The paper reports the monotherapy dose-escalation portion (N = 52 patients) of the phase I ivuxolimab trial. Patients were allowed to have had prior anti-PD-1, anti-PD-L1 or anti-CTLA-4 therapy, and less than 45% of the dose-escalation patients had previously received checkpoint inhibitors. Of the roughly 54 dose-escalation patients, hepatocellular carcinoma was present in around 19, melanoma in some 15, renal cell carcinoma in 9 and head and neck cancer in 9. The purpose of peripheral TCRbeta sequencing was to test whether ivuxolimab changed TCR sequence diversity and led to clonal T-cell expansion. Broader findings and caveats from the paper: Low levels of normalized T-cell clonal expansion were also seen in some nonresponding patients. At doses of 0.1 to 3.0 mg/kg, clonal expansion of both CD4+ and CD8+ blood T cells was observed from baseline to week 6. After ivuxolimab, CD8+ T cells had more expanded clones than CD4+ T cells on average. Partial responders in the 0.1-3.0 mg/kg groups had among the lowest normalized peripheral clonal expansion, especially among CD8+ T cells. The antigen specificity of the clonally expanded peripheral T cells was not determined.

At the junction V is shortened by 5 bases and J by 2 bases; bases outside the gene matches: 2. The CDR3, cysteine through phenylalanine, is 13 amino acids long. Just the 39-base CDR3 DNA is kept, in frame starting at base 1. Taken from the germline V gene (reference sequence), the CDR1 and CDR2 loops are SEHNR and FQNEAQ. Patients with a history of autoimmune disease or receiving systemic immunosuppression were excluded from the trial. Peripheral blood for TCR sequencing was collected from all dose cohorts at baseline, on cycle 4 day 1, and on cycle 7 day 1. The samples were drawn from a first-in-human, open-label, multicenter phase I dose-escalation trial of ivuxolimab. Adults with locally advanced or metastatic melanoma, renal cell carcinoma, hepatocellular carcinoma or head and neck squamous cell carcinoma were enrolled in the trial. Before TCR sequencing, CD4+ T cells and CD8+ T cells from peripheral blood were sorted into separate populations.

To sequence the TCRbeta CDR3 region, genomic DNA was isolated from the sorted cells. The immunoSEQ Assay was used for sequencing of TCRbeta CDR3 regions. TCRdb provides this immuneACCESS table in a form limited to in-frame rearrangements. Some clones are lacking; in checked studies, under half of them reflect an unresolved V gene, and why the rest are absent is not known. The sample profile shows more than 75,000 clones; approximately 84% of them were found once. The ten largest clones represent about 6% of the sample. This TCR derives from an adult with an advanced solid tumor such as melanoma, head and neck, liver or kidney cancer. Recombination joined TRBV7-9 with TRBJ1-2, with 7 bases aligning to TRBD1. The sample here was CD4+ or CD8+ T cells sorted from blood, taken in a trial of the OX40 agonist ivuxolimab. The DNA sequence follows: TGTGCCAGCAGCCCGGACAGGAACTATGGCTACACCTTC. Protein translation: CASSPDRNYGYTF. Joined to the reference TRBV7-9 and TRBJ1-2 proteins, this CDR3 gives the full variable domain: DTGVSQNPRHKITKRGQNVTFRCDPISEHNRLYWYRQTLGQGPEFLTYFQNEAQLEKSRLLSDRFSAERPKGSFSTLEIQRTEQGDSAMYLCASSPDRNYGYTFGSGTRLTVV.